The rows below give T cell receptor beta chains drawn from one sample of a study of cytomegalovirus exposure and HLA in healthy donors. Data came from immunoSEQ multiplex PCR; TCRdb stores just in-frame clones and leaves some out. The sample has around 250,000 clones, approximately 82% seen once. Sequencing was done on a sample of PBMCs. The source is an older woman in good health and CMV-seropositive. CDR3s include the opening cysteine and the closing phenylalanine or tryptophan. The D gene is left open where the match is weak. Clone size is given for some rows only: seen once, a few or many times, or a class if the clone is expanded.

clone size	V gene	J gene	D gene	CDR3 DNA	CDR3 protein
NA	TRBV10-3	TRBJ2-1	TRBD2	TGTGCCGTGGGGTTGCGGACTAGCGGGACGGATGAGCAGTTCTTC	CAVGLRTSGTDEQFF
NA	TRBV4-2	TRBJ1-2	TRBD1	TGTGCCAGCAGCCGCGGGACAGGCTATGGCTACACCTTC	CASSRGTGYGYTF
NA	TRBV16	TRBJ2-3	TRBD1	TGTGCCAGCACTGGAGCCGACAGGGACACAGATACGCAGTATTTT	CASTGADRDTDTQYF
NA	TRBV28	TRBJ1-5	TRBD1	TGTGCCAGCAGATCGGACAGGGTGTCACGGCCCCAGCATTTT	CASRSDRVSRPQHF
NA	TRBV6-1	TRBJ2-7	NA	TGTGCGGGGGGGCTGTCGTCCTACGAGCAGTACTTC	CAGGLSSYEQYF
NA	TRBV13	TRBJ1-1	NA	TGTGCCAGCAGCTTAGGGCTAGGTCCCATCAGTGGGGGGATACAGAACACTGAAGCTTTCTTT	CASSLGLGPISGGIQNTEAFF
NA	TRBV28	TRBJ2-1	TRBD1	TGTGCCAGCACACAAACAGGGGATCGTGGGTATGAGCAGTTCTTC	CASTQTGDRGYEQFF
once	TRBV6-1	TRBJ2-5	NA	TGTGCCAGCAGTGAGCTAGGGGGGACCCAGTACTTC	CASSELGGTQYF
NA	TRBV29-1	TRBJ2-1	TRBD2	TGCAGCGATCCTACTAGCGGGAGGGTTGATGAGCAGTTCTTC	CSDPTSGRVDEQFF
NA	TRBV27	TRBJ1-1	TRBD1	TGTGCCACCAAGGACAGGGTGGGGAACACTGAAGCTTTCTTT	CATKDRVGNTEAFF
NA	TRBV30	TRBJ1-5	NA	TGTGCCTGGAGCGCGTCCCGACAGCAGCCCCAGCATTTT	CAWSASRQQPQHF
NA	TRBV5-4	TRBJ1-2	TRBD1	TGTGCCAGCAGCTTGGGGGGGGCAGGGGGCCGCTATGGCTACACCTTC	CASSLGGAGGRYGYTF
NA	TRBV6-5	TRBJ2-7	TRBD2	TGTGCCAGCAGTCGGAGCGGGAGCTACGAGCAGTACTTC	CASSRSGSYEQYF
NA	TRBV7-3	TRBJ2-5	NA	TGTGCCAGCAGCTTACATTCCCGGGACTCACAAACCGGGACCCAGTACTTC	CASSLHSRDSQTGTQYF
NA	TRBV7-9	TRBJ1-3	NA	TGTGCCAGCAGCTTAATACAGGGACCTTCGGGAAACACCATATATTTT	CASSLIQGPSGNTIYF
NA	TRBV5-1	TRBJ1-5	NA	TGCGCCAGCAGCTCCTTTGGGGGGCAGCCCCAGCATTTT	CASSSFGGQPQHF
NA	TRBV19	TRBJ2-7	NA	TGTGCCAGTAGTATTGACGAGGGCTACGAGCAGTACTTC	CASSIDEGYEQYF
once	TRBV2	TRBJ2-3	NA	TGTGCCAGCGGACAAGCCACAGATACGCAGTATTTT	CASGQATDTQYF
NA	TRBV5-1	TRBJ2-3	TRBD2	TGCGCCAGCAGGGGGCATGGCGGGAGGGCCACATCTAAAACAGATACGCAGTATTTT	CASRGHGGRATSKTDTQYF
NA	TRBV6-5	TRBJ2-7	NA	TGTGCCAGCAGTCGCAGCGGCTTTAGCTCCTACGAGCAGTACTTC	CASSRSGFSSYEQYF
NA	TRBV5-4	TRBJ2-5	NA	TGTGCCAGCAGCTCCCAGGGGTTCCAAGAGACCCAGTACTTC	CASSSQGFQETQYF
NA	TRBV7-3	TRBJ2-7	TRBD2	TGTGCCAGCAGCTTAAAGGCTTTGGGAGCGGGAGGGCCGGGTTACGAGCAGTACTTC	CASSLKALGAGGPGYEQYF
NA	TRBV7-8	TRBJ1-2	NA	TGTGCCAGCAGCTTAGCCCGGACAAACTATGGCTACACCTTC	CASSLARTNYGYTF
NA	TRBV5-3	TRBJ1-5	NA	TGTGCCAGAAGCGGACAGTACAATCAGCCCCAGCATTTT	CARSGQYNQPQHF
NA	TRBV19	TRBJ2-2	TRBD2	TGTGCCACCCAGTGGAAAGGCGGGAGAATATTGAACACCGGGGAGCTGTTTTTT	CATQWKGGRILNTGELFF
NA	TRBV11-1	TRBJ2-1	NA	TGTGCCAGCAGCTTTCCCAACTTCGGGGATGAGCAGTTCTTC	CASSFPNFGDEQFF
once	TRBV5-1	TRBJ2-1	NA	TGCGCCAGCAGGGCGACAGGTGACTACAATGAGCAGTTCTTC	CASRATGDYNEQFF
NA	TRBV7-2	TRBJ2-3	TRBD2	TGTGCCAGCAGCTTAGTCGGGACTAGCGGGGTCAGCAGGGATACGCAGTATTTT	CASSLVGTSGVSRDTQYF
NA	TRBV7-6	TRBJ2-7	NA	TGTGCCAGCAGCTTAAGCCCAACAGCAACCTACGAGCAGTACTTC	CASSLSPTATYEQYF
NA	TRBV5-1	TRBJ2-2	NA	TGCGCCAGCAGCCCGCAGACTAGTCCGAACACCGGGGAGCTGTTTTTT	CASSPQTSPNTGELFF
NA	TRBV27	TRBJ2-1	TRBD1	TGTGCCAGCTGCCGGGACAGGGCACATGAGCAGTTCTTC	CASCRDRAHEQFF
once	TRBV9	TRBJ1-4	NA	TGTGCCAGCAGCCCGGGGGAAGCAACTAATGAAAAACTGTTTTTT	CASSPGEATNEKLFF
NA	TRBV9	TRBJ1-2	NA	TGTGCCAGCAGCGTGGAATCACAGGGTAATGGCTACACCTTC	CASSVESQGNGYTF
once	TRBV4-2	TRBJ1-1	TRBD1	TGTGCCAGCAGCCAAGAGACAGGGATGAACACTGAAGCTTTCTTT	CASSQETGMNTEAFF
NA	TRBV4-2	TRBJ2-1	NA	TGTGCCAGCAGCCTAGAGAACCTAGGGAGGCAGTTCTTC	CASSLENLGRQFF
NA	TRBV20-1	TRBJ1-1	NA	TGCAGTGCTCGGGGGGCATCCCAAGCTTTCTTT	CSARGASQAFF
NA	TRBV11-2	TRBJ2-7	NA	TGTGCCAGCAGACACTACAGGGATAGGTCCTACGAGCAGTACTTC	CASRHYRDRSYEQYF
NA	TRBV9	TRBJ2-3	NA	TGTGCCAGCAGCGTAAGTCCAGGGGCTATCTCCCGCACAGATACGCAGTATTTT	CASSVSPGAISRTDTQYF
NA	TRBV28	TRBJ2-2	TRBD2	TGTGCCAGCATCCTCAGCGGGAGCGGTGGCGGGGAGCTGTTTTTT	CASILSGSGGGELFF
NA	TRBV5-5	TRBJ2-7	NA	TGTGCCAGCAGCATAGACATGTCCTACGAGCAGTACTTC	CASSIDMSYEQYF
NA	TRBV7-9	TRBJ2-1	NA	TGTGCCAGCAGCCCCGGGGGTGGGGGGTTTTCCTACAATGAGCAGTTCTTC	CASSPGGGGFSYNEQFF
NA	TRBV6-5	TRBJ1-2	NA	TGTGCCAGCAGTTACTCGGCCAGGGCGAGGGGCTACACCTTC	CASSYSARARGYTF